This TCR beta chain was identified during a study of blood T cell repertoires in COVID-19. About the research overall: T cells, B-cell-depleted T cells, or PBMCs provided the cDNA or gDNA that served as material.

The assay was immunoSEQ multiplex PCR, and TCRdb's table has in-frame clones only and misses some. The table shows fewer than 300,000 clones, with 75% to 90% occurring only once. Germline trimming cut 7 bases from V and 3 bases from J; bases unmatched to any gene: 8. This CDR3 region has 17 residues. Germline CDR1 SNHLY, CDR2 FYNNEI. The chain employs TRBV2 and TRBJ2-2; 13 bases are a match to TRBD2. This sequence originates from a woman aged 70-85 years with active or convalescent COVID-19. The sample consisted of peripheral blood. CDR3 loop: CASTRGGLAGDTGELFF. The CDR3 DNA follows: TGTGCCAGCACCCGAGGAGGACTAGCGGGGGACACCGGGGAGCTGTTTTTT. Supplemented by reference TRBV2 and TRBJ2-2, the full variable domain reads EPEVTQTPSHQVTQMGQEVILRCVPISNHLYFYWYRQILGQKVEFLVSFYNNEISEKSEIFDDQFSVERPDGSNFTLKIRSTKLEDSAMYFCASTRGGLAGDTGELFFGEGSRLTVL.